These 28 T cell receptor beta chains share one sample of origin, sequenced in a study of T cells in Graves' hyperthyroidism and ophthalmopathy. Regions amplified from RNA transcripts were the TCR beta CDR3 regions. Primed by the HTBI set, a first-round RT-PCR was run on the TCR CDR3. TCRdb itself ran the multiplex PCR reads through MiXCR, one entry per CDR3 protein. The data hold about 720,000 distinct CDR3 sequences, with 16% observed a single time. Material for sequencing was blood. These receptors came from a man aged 18 to 29 with Graves' hyperthyroidism.

The rearrangement joins TRBV3-1 to TRBJ2-2; D gene ambiguous. V was clipped by 2 bases and J by 16 bases, with 14 bases between them. This CDR3 comprises 12 residues. Germline assignment: CDR1 LGHDT and CDR2 YNNKEL (reference sequence). In nucleotides, the CDR3 is TGTGCCAGCAGCCAACCCCCGACCAACCCGTTTTTT. Protein: CASSQPPTNPFF.

This clonotype was counted only a few times. The genes are TRBV30 and TRBJ2-7, with D perhaps matching TRBD2 (5 bases). V lost 8 bases, J lost 4 bases, and 15 bases lay in between. Germline lookup yields CDR1 GTSNPN and CDR2 SVGIG (reference sequence). The CDR3 has 12 residues. In nucleotides, the CDR3 is TGTGCCCGGGAATCAGGAAGGTACGAGCAGTACTTC. Translating gives CARESGRYEQYF.

This clonotype occurred many times. CDR3 nucleotide sequence: TGTGCCAGCATGGAAAAGCACAATCAGCCCCAGCATTTT. Its protein product is CASMEKHNQPQHF. The gene calls are TRBV28 and TRBJ1-5; no reliable D call. The CDR3 length is 13 residues. V gave up 7 bases and J gave up 3 bases, with 10 bases separating them. Germline assignment: CDR1 MDHEN and CDR2 SYDVKM.

This clonotype occurred a few times. V gene TRBV6-6 combines with J gene TRBJ2-1; D possibly uses TRBD1 or TRBD2 (5 bases each). This CDR3 has 16 residues. The V gene lost 0 bases and the J gene lost 1 base, with 10 bases spanning the gap. Germline V gene data show CDR1 as MNHNY and CDR2 as SVGAGI (reference sequence). DNA for the CDR3: TGTGCCAGCAGTTACTCGTTTTGGGGGTCCTACAATGAGCAGTTCTTC. Translated, it gives CASSYSFWGSYNEQFF.

Concerning this clonotype itself: The junction shows a germline mismatch at one end, possibly a read error. The chain links TRBV5-1 to TRBJ1-2; 9 bases line up with TRBD1. Germline CDR1 reads SGHRS; CDR2 reads YFSETQ. The CDR3 loop spans 16 amino acids. CDR3 region: CASIPKPGQGFYGYTF. The CDR3 nucleotides are TGTGCCAGCATCCCAAAACCGGGACAGGGATTCTATGGCTACACCTTC.

The table lists this clonotype with many counts. This chain connects TRBV29-1 to TRBJ2-1; TRBD2 matches 11 bases. The ends lost 5 bases at V and 6 bases at J; junction bases unmatched: 3. Germline CDR1 SQVTM, CDR2 ANQGSEA. This CDR3 is built from 13 residues. This CDR3 reads CSVHGLAGNEQFF. CDR3 coding DNA: TGCAGCGTTCATGGACTAGCGGGCAATGAGCAGTTCTTC.

The V gene is TRBV4-3, the J gene TRBJ1-1; unclear D gene. CDR1 and CDR2 from the germline V gene are LGHNA and YSLEER. V was pared by 4 bases and J by 3 bases, with 12 bases between. This CDR3 has 14 amino acids. The CDR3 sequence is CASSPHGRDTEAFF. In DNA, the CDR3 is TGCGCCAGCAGCCCACACGGGAGGGACACTGAAGCTTTCTTT.

The CDR3 coding sequence is TGTGCCAGCAGTGGAGGGGGGGCTGACACCGGGGAGCTGTTTTTT. Its protein is CASSGGGADTGELFF. The V and J genes are TRBV4-2 and TRBJ2-2; D is perhaps TRBD2 (7 bases). The ends were cut back, 6 bases at V and 3 bases at J, with 14 bases in the middle. The CDR3 consists of 15 residues. Germline values: CDR1 LGHNA, CDR2 YNFKEQ.

This clonotype was found many times. The CDR3 protein is CSASPYEQYF. CDR3 nucleotides: TGCAGTGCTAGTCCTTACGAGCAGTACTTC. The chain combines TRBV20-1 with TRBJ2-7; D not certain. V was pared by 3 bases and J by 4 bases, with 4 bases between. CDR3 length: 10 residues. Germline V gene lookup returns CDR1 DFQATT and CDR2 SNEGSKA (reference sequence).

This clonotype was seen at least ten times. J is TRBJ1-1 and V is TRBV6-1, with D possibly being TRBD1 (5 bases). The V end was cut by 3 bases, the J end by 3 bases, with 11 bases between. Germline assignment: CDR1 MNHNS and CDR2 SASEGT. The CDR3 contains 14 residues. CDR3 loop: CASSEGDADTEAFF. In DNA, the CDR3 is TGTGCCAGCAGTGAGGGGGATGCGGACACTGAAGCTTTCTTT.

This clonotype was seen at least ten times. The chain recombines TRBV6-2 or TRBV6-3 with TRBJ2-7; D is undetermined. CDR1 is MNHEY and CDR2 is SVGEGT in the germline V gene. This CDR3 comprises 12 residues. The germline V and J ends were trimmed by 6 bases and 5 bases, with 11 bases remaining between them. In DNA, the CDR3 is TGTGCCAGCAGCCCTCTACCGGACGAGCAGTACTTC. The encoded protein is CASSPLPDEQYF.

This clonotype was seen at least ten times. This chain joins TRBV28 and TRBJ2-3; D may be TRBD2 (7 bases). Looked up from germline, CDR1 is MDHEN and CDR2 is SYDVKM. The CDR3 consists of 14 residues. V gave up 2 bases and J gave up 5 bases, with 11 bases separating them. The CDR3 DNA reads as TGTGCCAGCAGTTTACGGGGGGCTGGAGATACGCAGTATTTT. Its protein product is CASSLRGAGDTQYF. Filled out from reference TRBV28 and TRBJ2-3, the complete variable domain reads DVKVTQSSRYLVKRTGEKVFLECVQDMDHENMFWYRQDPGLGLRLIYFSYDVKMKEKGDIPEGYSVSREKKERFSLILESASTNQTSMYLCASSLRGAGDTQYFGPGTRLTVL.

The sample holds many counts of this clonotype. The chain joins TRBV28 to TRBJ1-1, with TRBD1 as a possible D gene (6 bases). The germline V gene has CDR1 MDHEN and CDR2 SYDVKM. The CDR3 extends over 12 amino acids. Trimming took off 7 bases at V and 7 bases at J, with 13 bases between the two ends. The DNA for the CDR3 is TGTGCCAGCAACCGGGACAATGGTGAAGCTTTCTTT. Protein sequence: CASNRDNGEAFF.

This clonotype was detected many times. The genes are TRBV6-1 and TRBJ1-5, with 9 bases lining up with TRBD1. Trimming at V came to 4 bases and at J to 7 bases, leaving 8 bases not matched to a gene. The CDR3 is 15 amino acids. Germline values: CDR1 MNHNS, CDR2 SASEGT. This CDR3 is CASSATTGGGQPQHF. CDR3 nucleotides: TGTGCCAGCAGTGCGACGACAGGGGGAGGCCAGCCCCAGCATTTT.

The V and J genes are TRBV4-2 and TRBJ1-1; D not resolved. The germline gives CDR1 LGHNA, CDR2 YNFKEQ. This CDR3 region has 18 residues. The germline V and J ends were trimmed by 1 base and 0 bases, with 18 bases remaining between them. The CDR3 nucleotides read TGTGCCAGCAGCCAAGGAAGCACCGCTAACTTAATGAACACTGAAGCTTTCTTT. Its protein product is CASSQGSTANLMNTEAFF.

This clonotype was seen only a few times. The chain carries TRBV7-3 and TRBJ2-1; D gene uncertain. The ends were cut back, 1 base at V and 4 bases at J, with 11 bases in the middle. Germline V gene sequence: CDR1 SGHTA, CDR2 FQGTGA. The CDR3 runs to 15 residues. CDR3 region: CASSLMAGTYNEQFF. The CDR3 region has the DNA TGTGCCAGCAGCTTAATGGCAGGTACTTACAATGAGCAGTTCTTC.

This clonotype was counted many times. The V gene is TRBV12-3 or TRBV12-4, the J gene TRBJ2-3; D remains ambiguous. The CDR3 consists of 14 residues. With 5 bases removed from V and 0 bases from J, the gap between germline ends came to 9 bases. Here the CDR3 reads CASSRHSSTDTQYF. The CDR3 DNA sequence: TGTGCCAGCAGTCGCCACTCTAGCACAGATACGCAGTATTTT.

This clonotype has more than one count but fewer than ten. V is TRBV4-3 and J is TRBJ2-5, with unresolved D. Per germline, CDR1 LGHNA and CDR2 YSLEER. The germline V and J ends were trimmed by 0 bases and 4 bases, with 9 bases remaining between them. The CDR3 consists of 14 residues. This CDR3 is CASSQDFSVETQYF. The CDR3 nucleotides read TGCGCCAGCAGCCAAGATTTCAGTGTAGAGACCCAGTACTTC.

The table lists this clonotype with many counts. The V call is TRBV9, the J call TRBJ2-7, with D unclear. The V and J ends lost 0 bases and 1 base respectively, with 8 bases between them. The CDR3 spans 14 residues. CDR1 is SGDLS, CDR2 YYNGEE, per germline. CDR3 region: CASSVGRGSYEQYF. The DNA for the CDR3 is TGTGCCAGCAGCGTAGGTAGAGGATCCTACGAGCAGTACTTC. Complete variable domain (other parts from reference TRBV9 and TRBJ2-7): DSGVTQTPKHLITATGQRVTLRCSPRSGDLSVYWYQQSLDQGLQFLIQYYNGEERAKGNILERFSAQQFPDLHSELNLSSLELGDSALYFCASSVGRGSYEQYFGPGTRLTVT.

The chain combines TRBV7-2 with TRBJ2-7, with 12 bases aligning to TRBD1. The CDR3 runs 15 residues. V shed 5 bases and J 6 bases; nucleotides not matched to a gene: 8. The germline V gene has CDR1 SGHTA and CDR2 FQGNSA. CDR3 loop: CASSPPGTGGAEQYF. The CDR3, as DNA: TGTGCCAGCAGCCCACCAGGGACAGGGGGCGCCGAGCAGTACTTC. The whole variable domain, remainder taken from reference TRBV7-2 and TRBJ2-7, is GAGVSQSPSNKVTEKGKDVELRCDPISGHTALYWYRQSLGQGLEFLIYFQGNSAPDKSGLPSDRFSAERTGGSVSTLTIQRTQQEDSAVYLCASSPPGTGGAEQYFGPGTRLTVT.

As regards this clonotype: A single base separates this from a much larger clone, so it may be a read error. The chain combines TRBV20-1 with TRBJ2-3; 7 bases line up with TRBD2. In germline, CDR1 is DFQATT, CDR2 SNEGSKA (reference sequence). The CDR3 covers 15 residues. After removal of 3 bases from V and 3 bases from J, the junction contained 9 bases not matched to a gene. The CDR3 DNA follows: TGCAGTGCTAGTGGGCGGGAGACCGGTACAGATACGCAGTATTTT. Translated, it gives CSASGRETGTDTQYF.

At least ten counts were recorded for this clonotype. This chain links TRBV7-9 with TRBJ2-3; 7 positions match TRBD1. Germline CDR1 SEHNR, CDR2 FQNEAQ (reference sequence). The CDR3 sequence is 15 residues long. J gave up 5 bases and V 5 bases, and 10 bases lay outside the gene matches. The CDR3 bases are TGTGCCAGCAGCCCGACAGGGAAAATGGGAGATACGCAGTATTTT. Encoded protein: CASSPTGKMGDTQYF.

The sample holds a few counts of this clonotype. The rearrangement joins TRBV25-1 to TRBJ2-5, with 7 bases fitting TRBD1. The V gene's germline CDR1 is MGHDK and CDR2 SYGVNS. This CDR3 has 11 amino acids. The J segment lost 6 bases and the V segment lost 8 bases, leaving 3 bases of the junction unmatched. CDR3 loop: CASGTAKTQYF. In nucleotides, the CDR3 is TGTGCCAGCGGGACAGCGAAGACCCAGTACTTC.

This rearrangement joins TRBV7-9 to TRBJ1-5; no definite D call. The ends were cut back, 2 bases at V and 0 bases at J, with 11 bases in the middle. The CDR3 extends over 16 amino acids. Germline V lookup: CDR1 SEHNR, CDR2 FQNEAQ (reference sequence). This CDR3 is CASSLLVSYSNQPQHF. CDR3 coding DNA: TGTGCCAGCAGCTTACTAGTCAGTTATAGCAATCAGCCCCAGCATTTT.

Points on this clonotype: The likely explanation is a read error, given a far larger clone one base away. The final CDR3 position lacks the conserved phenylalanine or tryptophan, pointing to a likely read error. The rearrangement links TRBV7-3 to TRBJ1-1; tentatively, D is TRBD1 (5 bases). The germline V and J ends were trimmed by 5 bases and 1 base, with 8 bases remaining between them. The CDR3 covers 13 residues. Germline loops: CDR1 SGHTA, CDR2 FQGTGA. The CDR3 DNA is TGTGCCAGCAGCAGGGGACCGAACACTGAAGCTTTCTCT. Its translation is CASSRGPNTEAFS.

DNA of the CDR3: TGTGCCAGTGGGGGGAACCCCTACAATGAGCAGTTCTTC. Protein product: CASGGNPYNEQFF. This chain uses TRBV14 with TRBJ2-1; D is perhaps TRBD2 (6 bases). Between the trimmed V and J ends, which lost 9 bases and 2 bases, there was a span of 11 bases. Germline loops: CDR1 SGHDN, CDR2 FVKESK. CDR3 length equals 13 residues.

This clonotype was seen a handful of times. This chain joins TRBV7-3 and TRBJ2-3, with 11 positions matching TRBD2. Looked up from germline, CDR1 is SGHTA and CDR2 is FQGTGA. Trimming at V came to 4 bases and at J to 4 bases, leaving 4 bases not matched to a gene. The CDR3 is made up of 15 amino acids. In DNA form, the CDR3 reads TGTGCCAGCAGCTATCTAGCGGGAGGTGCAGATACGCAGTATTTT. Its protein is CASSYLAGGADTQYF.

This clonotype was detected many times. The gene calls are TRBV2 and TRBJ2-7; D perhaps matches TRBD1 (5 bases). The CDR3 has 12 residues. V was pared by 7 bases and J by 2 bases, with 9 bases between. Germline-derived CDR1 and CDR2 are SNHLY and FYNNEI. In DNA form, the CDR3 reads TGTGCCAGCACCTCAGGGCCCTACGAGCAGTACTTC. Protein product: CASTSGPYEQYF.